This T cell receptor beta chain was sequenced for a study of control samples from healthy donors and cancer patients. Trimming at V came to 5 bases and at J to 4 bases, leaving 13 bases not matched to a gene. CDR1 and CDR2 (germline): SGHTA, FQGNSA. This CDR3 comprises 17 residues. Produced via immunoSEQ multiplex PCR; TCRdb's table is partial and in-frame only. Altogether 150,000 to 200,000 clones are present, 90% to 95% being singletons, with the ten largest covering roughly 1.3%. Sequenced input: blood. This clonotype was obtained from a woman in her late teens or twenties in good health. The chain combines TRBV7-2 with TRBJ2-1; 8 nucleotides line up with TRBD2. The CDR3 nucleotides read TGTGCCAGCAGCAGGAGGGGCTTTAGCGGGACGTACAATGAGCAGTTCTTC. This encodes CASSRRGFSGTYNEQFF.